Presented here are 21 T cell receptor beta chains from one specimen sequenced in a study of radiotherapy plus CTLA-4 blockade in lung cancer. The method was immunoSEQ multiplex PCR; TCRdb's version includes in-frame clones alone and lacks a portion of them. Seen here are about 43,000 clones, 65% to 75% observed once, and the top ten hold 20% to 30%. The specimen was peripheral blood, collected from a patient treated with radiotherapy plus ipilimumab. The source of these receptors is a human donor with non-small cell lung cancer who had a partial response to radiotherapy plus ipilimumab.

This clone was counted a few times. The V gene is TRBV5-4, the J gene TRBJ1-1; D not resolved. Germline CDR1 SGHNT, CDR2 YYREEE (reference sequence). The CDR3 loop spans 13 amino acids. Trimming removed 0 bases at V and 1 base at J, with 4 bases between. CDR3: CASSLARNTEAFF. The CDR3 nucleotides read TGTGCCAGCAGCTTGGCTAGGAACACTGAAGCTTTCTTT.

The chain recombines TRBV5-1 with TRBJ2-1, with 11 bases aligning to TRBD2. This CDR3 is built from 15 residues. The trim removed 4 bases at V and 8 bases at J, leaving 8 bases unmatched. Germline CDR1 SGHRS, CDR2 YFSETQ. Here the CDR3 reads CASSPTSGRYDEQFF. The CDR3 nucleotides read TGCGCCAGCAGCCCCACTAGCGGGAGATATGATGAGCAGTTCTTC.

The chain joins TRBV19 to TRBJ2-5; D may be TRBD1 (6 bases). The germline V and J ends were trimmed by 7 bases and 5 bases, with 17 bases remaining between them. This CDR3 has 14 amino acids. Germline values: CDR1 LNHDA, CDR2 SQIVND (reference sequence). The CDR3 DNA follows: TGTGCCAGTAAAGTTAGTGGGGGCACGGAGACCCAGTACTTC. It is translated as CASKVSGGTETQYF.

V usage is TRBV25-1 and J usage is TRBJ1-2, with D tentatively TRBD1 (6 bases). This CDR3 is built from 13 residues. Germline loops: CDR1 MGHDK, CDR2 SYGVNS. Trimming left V 4 bases short and J 6 bases short, with 12 bases between. CDR3 DNA sequence: TGTGCCAGCAGTGCAGGGGCAGTCCATGGCTACACCTTC. Protein product: CASSAGAVHGYTF.

This chain joins TRBV11-2 and TRBJ2-7; 13 bases align to TRBD2. V gave up 1 base and J gave up 0 bases; unmatched junction bases: 0. The CDR3 length is 16 residues. CDR1 is SGHAT and CDR2 is FQNNGV in the germline V gene. CDR3 region: CASSLGTSGSSYEQYF. DNA for the CDR3: TGTGCCAGCAGCTTAGGGACTAGCGGGAGCTCCTACGAGCAGTACTTC.

This clone is deemed medium-sized. The chain is built from TRBV5-4 and TRBJ1-6; 10 bases are a match to TRBD1. The junction had 7 bases not matched to a gene; V was cut back by 4 bases and J by 9 bases. The CDR3 contains 15 residues. Germline CDR1 reads SGHNT; CDR2 reads YYREEE (reference sequence). The CDR3 here is CASSPGTGARSPLHF. The CDR3 DNA reads TGTGCCAGCAGCCCGGGGACAGGGGCGCGTTCACCCCTCCACTTT.

The chain carries TRBV4-3 and TRBJ1-2, with 7 nucleotides matching TRBD1. CDR3 length: 15 amino acids. Germline loops: CDR1 LGHNA, CDR2 YSLEER. The J segment lost 1 base and the V segment lost 3 bases, leaving 5 bases of the junction unmatched. CDR3 in DNA: TGCGCCAGCAGCCACGGGACAGCCGATAACTATGGCTACACCTTC. As protein: CASSHGTADNYGYTF.

The CDR3 nucleotides read TGTGCCAGCAGCGTAGCAGCGACCAGCCTAGGGGGCAATGAGCAGTTCTTC. This translates into CASSVAATSLGGNEQFF. The chain recombines TRBV9 with TRBJ2-1, with a tentative D call TRBD1 (6 bases). Trimming removed 0 bases from V and 6 bases from J, with 19 bases in between. Germline V CDR1 and CDR2: SGDLS, YYNGEE. The CDR3 extends over 17 amino acids. The variable domain in full, completed from reference TRBV9 and TRBJ2-1, reads DSGVTQTPKHLITATGQRVTLRCSPRSGDLSVYWYQQSLDQGLQFLIQYYNGEERAKGNILERFSAQQFPDLHSELNLSSLELGDSALYFCASSVAATSLGGNEQFFGPGTRLTVL.

In this sample, this clone turned up a few times. This chain links TRBV5-1 with TRBJ2-5; 8 bases line up with TRBD2. Judging by the DNA end, TRBJ2-7 fits better; the J call may be wrong. This CDR3 has 12 amino acids. Germline loops: CDR1 SGHRS, CDR2 YFSETQ. DNA for the CDR3: TGCGCCAGCAGCGCGGGGGGCCACGAGCAGTACTTC. Its protein is CASSAGGHEQYF.

This chain connects TRBV9 to TRBJ2-7; 7 nucleotides match TRBD2. The CDR3 spans 14 residues. Germline values: CDR1 SGDLS, CDR2 YYNGEE. V gave up 0 bases and J gave up 5 bases; unmatched junction bases: 5. The CDR3 sequence: CASSVDGGFDEQYF. The CDR3 nucleotides are TGTGCCAGCAGCGTAGACGGGGGGTTCGACGAGCAGTACTTC.

The genes are TRBV6-1 and TRBJ1-5, with TRBD1 as a possible D gene (6 bases). The CDR3 runs to 12 residues. Germline lookup yields CDR1 MNHNS and CDR2 SASEGT. With 5 bases removed from V and 7 bases from J, the gap between germline ends came to 9 bases. The CDR3 DNA reads TGTGCCAGCAGTCACCAGGGGCAGCCCCAGCATTTT. It is translated as CASSHQGQPQHF.

The chain uses TRBV7-8 and TRBJ2-1, with D possibly TRBD2 on 5 matching bases. V was clipped by 1 base and J by 2 bases, with 6 bases between them. In germline, CDR1 is SGHVS, CDR2 FQNEAQ. This CDR3 region has 14 residues. The CDR3 sequence is CASSLEGAYNEQFF. In DNA, the CDR3 is TGTGCCAGCAGCTTAGAGGGAGCCTACAATGAGCAGTTCTTC.

The rearrangement uses TRBV19 and TRBJ1-4; TRBD1 agrees at 7 bases. The CDR3 contains 14 residues. J was trimmed by 3 bases and V by 5 bases; bases with no gene match: 3. CDR1 is LNHDA, CDR2 SQIVND, per germline (reference sequence). The CDR3 here is CASSRQGPNEKLFF. CDR3 DNA: TGTGCCAGTAGTCGACAGGGTCCTAATGAAAAACTGTTTTTT.

The J gene is TRBJ2-3, the V gene TRBV5-1, with 7 bases lining up with TRBD2. The trim removed 1 base at V and 2 bases at J, leaving 7 bases unmatched. Germline values: CDR1 SGHRS, CDR2 YFSETQ. This CDR3 spans 16 amino acids. CDR3 sequence reads: CASSLYGGGYTDTQYF. CDR3 coding DNA: TGCGCCAGCAGCTTGTACGGGGGAGGGTACACAGATACGCAGTATTTT.

J is TRBJ2-1 and V is TRBV19, with D hard to call. V lost 5 bases, J lost 5 bases, and 10 bases lay in between. The CDR3 is 13 amino acids. The germline gives CDR1 LNHDA, CDR2 SQIVND (reference sequence). The CDR3 region is CASSRYDNNEQFF. The CDR3 bases are TGTGCCAGTAGTCGGTATGATAACAATGAGCAGTTCTTC.

CDR3 coding DNA: TGTGCCAGTAGTGAGCAGGATGGAGAGACCCAGTACTTC. Translated, it gives CASSEQDGETQYF. The rearrangement joins TRBV19 to TRBJ2-5; no clear D gene. The CDR3 consists of 13 residues. The germline CDR1 and CDR2 sequences are LNHDA and SQIVND (reference sequence). With 5 bases removed from V and 4 bases from J, the gap between germline ends came to 11 bases.

This rearrangement joins TRBV9 to TRBJ2-5; TRBD1 matches at 7 bases. V dropped 2 bases and J dropped 1; count of bases not matched to a gene: 5. The CDR3 covers 15 residues. Germline CDR1 and CDR2: SGDLS and YYNGEE. In DNA, the CDR3 is TGTGCCAGCAGCGTCTACCGGGACAGCCAAGAGACCCAGTACTTC. Amino acids: CASSVYRDSQETQYF. The variable domain in full, completed from reference TRBV9 and TRBJ2-5, reads DSGVTQTPKHLITATGQRVTLRCSPRSGDLSVYWYQQSLDQGLQFLIQYYNGEERAKGNILERFSAQQFPDLHSELNLSSLELGDSALYFCASSVYRDSQETQYFGPGTRLLVL.

This clone was counted a few times. CDR3 in DNA: TGTGCCAGCAGGGATAGGACAGCCATGAACACTGAAGCTTTCTTT. Its translation is CASRDRTAMNTEAFF. The V gene is TRBV6-6, the J gene TRBJ1-1; possible D gene TRBD1, 6 bases. The germline V and J ends were trimmed by 6 bases and 0 bases, with 14 bases remaining between them. This CDR3 has 15 residues. The germline CDR1 and CDR2 sequences are MNHNY and SVGAGI (reference sequence).

This clone has only a few counts. V usage is TRBV7-3 and J usage is TRBJ1-3; D gene unclear. Looked up from germline, CDR1 is SGHTA and CDR2 is FQGTGA. V lost 5 bases and J lost 11, with 10 bases in between. This CDR3 is 11 amino acids long. DNA of the CDR3: TGTGCCAGCAGCCCCCTCGGGGCCATATATTTT. This codes for CASSPLGAIYF.

The table lists this clone with a few counts. At one boundary the junction diverges from the germline segment, which might be a read error. The chain couples TRBV19 to TRBJ1-5; 8 bases fit TRBD1. The CDR3 has 16 amino acids. Germline loops: CDR1 LNHDA, CDR2 SQIVND (reference sequence). The CDR3 sequence is CASSLDPGGRNQPQHF. The CDR3 DNA reads as TGTGCCAGTAGTCTAGACCCAGGGGGCCGGAATCAGCCCCAGCATTTT. Complete variable domain (other parts from reference TRBV19 and TRBJ1-5): DGGITQSPKYLFRKEGQNVTLSCEQNLNHDAMYWYRQDPGQGLRLIYYSQIVNDFQKGDIAEGYSVSREKKESFPLTVTSAQKNPTAFYLCASSLDPGGRNQPQHFGDGTRLSIL.

This clone was observed a few times. The V gene is TRBV7-9, the J gene TRBJ1-1; possibly TRBD1 for D (5 bases). Germline V gene lookup returns CDR1 SEHNR and CDR2 FQNEAQ (reference sequence). The V end lost 4 bases, the J end lost 5 bases, and 17 bases lay between the germline ends. CDR3 length: 15 residues. CDR3 sequence reads: CASSSPSGGETEAFF. In DNA form, the CDR3 reads TGTGCCAGCAGCTCGCCTTCCGGGGGAGAAACTGAAGCTTTCTTT.